This T cell receptor beta chain originates from a study of T cells in tuberculosis. No alpha-beta pairing information exists for these sequences. Profiling relied on immunoSEQ multiplex PCR, and the TCRdb table lists in-frame clones only, not all of them. Seen here are roughly 61,000 clones, around 90% observed once, and the top ten hold 21%. After thawing and overnight rest, PBMC were stained with GMM-loaded CD1B tetramer, viability dye and anti-CD3 for sorting. The CD1B tetramers carried C32 glucose monomycolate purified from Rhodococcus equi. From each donor, 95,000 to 100,000 tetramer-negative cells were sorted. CDR3 length: 15 residues. Trimming cost V 5 bases and J 5 bases; bases outside gene matches: 9. Germline V gene data show CDR1 as MDHEN and CDR2 as SYDVKM.

The rearrangement joins TRBV28 to TRBJ1-5, with 7 positions matching TRBD1. Sequenced: CD1b-GMM tetramer-negative cells sorted from PBMCs. This TCR derives from an adult woman with latent tuberculosis. The CDR3 reads CASSALTGSYQPQHF. The CDR3 DNA sequence: TGTGCCAGCAGTGCACTGACAGGGTCCTATCAGCCCCAGCATTTT.